Reported below is one TCR beta chain. The sample originates from a study of blood T cells in healthy people across ages. Primed by a sample-barcoded 5' primer and a J-beta primer mix, a second PCR proceeded for 7 to 11 cycles. Using its own MiXCR run on the 5' RACE reads, TCRdb lists one record per CDR3 protein. Of fewer than 950,000 distinct CDR3 sequences in the sample, about 53% were seen once. Germline assignment: CDR1 KGHDR and CDR2 SFDVKD. The CDR3 has 11 residues. This receptor was obtained from a man older than 75 in good health. Sequencing input: blood. The chain carries TRBV24-1 and TRBJ2-5, with D perhaps TRBD1 (5 bases). TRBJ2-7 matches the DNA end more closely, so the J call is doubtful. The CDR3 nucleotides read TGTGCCACCATGGACACGGGCGAGCAGTACTTC. As protein: CATMDTGEQYF.